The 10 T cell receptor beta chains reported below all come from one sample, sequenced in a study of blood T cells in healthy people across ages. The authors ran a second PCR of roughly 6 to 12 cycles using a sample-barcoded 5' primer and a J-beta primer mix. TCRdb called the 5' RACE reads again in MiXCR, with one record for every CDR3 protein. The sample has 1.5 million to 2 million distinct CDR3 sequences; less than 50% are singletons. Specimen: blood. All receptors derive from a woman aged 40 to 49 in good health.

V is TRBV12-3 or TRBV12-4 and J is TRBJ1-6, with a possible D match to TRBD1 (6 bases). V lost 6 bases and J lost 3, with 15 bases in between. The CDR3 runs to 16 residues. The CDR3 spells CASRGAGSDYNSPLHF. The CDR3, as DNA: TGTGCCAGCAGGGGGGCTGGGTCAGACTATAATTCACCCCTCCACTTT.

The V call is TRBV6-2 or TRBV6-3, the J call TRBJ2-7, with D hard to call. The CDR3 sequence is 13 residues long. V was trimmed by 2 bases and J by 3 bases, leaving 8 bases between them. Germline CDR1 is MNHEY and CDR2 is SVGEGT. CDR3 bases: TGTGCCAGCAGTTACGGCTTCGTCTACGAGCAGTACTTC. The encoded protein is CASSYGFVYEQYF.

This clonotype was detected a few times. The CDR3 DNA follows: TGTGCCAGCAGCTTTTTGTGGGGGCTACGCTACGAGCAGTACTTC. It specifies CASSFLWGLRYEQYF. The chain links TRBV11-2 to TRBJ2-7; tentatively, D is TRBD1 (6 bases). Trimming took 3 bases from V and 3 from J, leaving 15 bases between them. CDR1 and CDR2 from the germline V gene are SGHAT and FQNNGV. The CDR3 covers 15 residues.

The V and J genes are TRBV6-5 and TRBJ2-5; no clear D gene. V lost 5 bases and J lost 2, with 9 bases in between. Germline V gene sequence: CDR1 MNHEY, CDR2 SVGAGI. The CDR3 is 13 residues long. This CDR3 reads CASSDSSQETQYF. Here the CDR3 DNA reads TGTGCCAGCAGTGATTCCAGTCAAGAGACCCAGTACTTC.

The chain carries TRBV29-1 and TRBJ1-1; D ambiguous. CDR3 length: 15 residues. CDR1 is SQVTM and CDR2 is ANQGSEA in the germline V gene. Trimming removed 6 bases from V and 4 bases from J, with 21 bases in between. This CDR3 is CSVLYRRARTTEAFF. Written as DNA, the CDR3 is TGCAGCGTCCTATACAGACGGGCGCGGACCACTGAAGCTTTCTTT.

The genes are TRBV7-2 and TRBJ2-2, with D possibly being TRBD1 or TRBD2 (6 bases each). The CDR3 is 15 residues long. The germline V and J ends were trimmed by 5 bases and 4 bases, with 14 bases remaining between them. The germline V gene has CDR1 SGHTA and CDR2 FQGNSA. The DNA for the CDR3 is TGTGCCAGCAGCCTACCCGGGGGCCCCACCGGGGAGCTGTTTTTT. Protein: CASSLPGGPTGELFF.

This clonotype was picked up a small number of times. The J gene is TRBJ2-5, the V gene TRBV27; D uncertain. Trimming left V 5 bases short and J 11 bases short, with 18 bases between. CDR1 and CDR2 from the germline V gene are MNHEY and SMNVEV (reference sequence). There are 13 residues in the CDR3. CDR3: CASSQPEQNEQYF. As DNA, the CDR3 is TGTGCCAGCAGTCAGCCTGAGCAGAATGAGCAGTACTTC.

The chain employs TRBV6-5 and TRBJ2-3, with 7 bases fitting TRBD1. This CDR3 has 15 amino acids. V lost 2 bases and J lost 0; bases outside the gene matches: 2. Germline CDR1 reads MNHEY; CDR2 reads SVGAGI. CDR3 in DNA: TGTGCCAGCAGTTACCAGGACAGGAGCACAGATACGCAGTATTTT. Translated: CASSYQDRSTDTQYF.

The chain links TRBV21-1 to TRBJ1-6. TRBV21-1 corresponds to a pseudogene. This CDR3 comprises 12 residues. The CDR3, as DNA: TGTGCCAGCAACCTCTATAATTCACCCCTCCACTTT. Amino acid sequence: CASNLYNSPLHF.

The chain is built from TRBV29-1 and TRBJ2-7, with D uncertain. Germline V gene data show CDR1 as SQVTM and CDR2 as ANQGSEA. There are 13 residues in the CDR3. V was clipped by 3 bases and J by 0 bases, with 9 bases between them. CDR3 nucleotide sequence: TGCAGCGTTGAGGCAGCGCACTCCTACGAGCAGTACTTC. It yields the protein CSVEAAHSYEQYF.